This is a list of T cell receptor beta chains from one sample in a study of T cell responses to AZD1222 COVID-19 vaccine. Assay: immunoSEQ multiplex PCR; the TCRdb copy retains only in-frame clones and omits some. This table has fewer than 250,000 clones, more than 85% appearing once. Material: peripheral blood, obtained on day 0 of MenACWY control vaccination. These receptors were obtained from an adult in good health. Each CDR3 is given with its conserved first and last residue. D genes are given only for firm matches. Clone size, where shown, is once, few, many, or a class for clones that have expanded.

D gene: NA; V gene: TRBV19; J gene: TRBJ1-1; clone size: NA; CDR3 protein: CASRGPPGMNTEAFF; CDR3 DNA: TGTGCCAGTCGGGGGCCCCCCGGTATGAACACTGAAGCTTTCTTT
D gene: NA; V gene: TRBV5-1; J gene: TRBJ1-1; clone size: NA; CDR3 protein: CASSTFGRQDTEAFF; CDR3 DNA: TGCGCCAGCAGTACATTCGGACGCCAGGACACTGAAGCTTTCTTT
D gene: NA; V gene: TRBV6-2/TRBV6-3; J gene: TRBJ2-5; clone size: NA; CDR3 protein: CASSPTRTDDLQTQYF; CDR3 DNA: TGTGCCAGCAGCCCAACCCGGACAGATGATTTGCAGACCCAGTACTTC
D gene: TRBD1; V gene: TRBV5-6; J gene: TRBJ2-3; clone size: NA; CDR3 protein: CASSGLTGSTDTQYF; CDR3 DNA: TGTGCCAGCAGCGGCTTGACAGGGTCCACAGATACGCAGTATTTT
D gene: TRBD1; V gene: TRBV7-2; J gene: TRBJ2-7; clone size: NA; CDR3 protein: CASSLDRGYEQYF; CDR3 DNA: TGTGCCAGCAGCTTAGACAGGGGGTACGAGCAGTACTTC
D gene: NA; V gene: TRBV30; J gene: TRBJ2-7; clone size: once; CDR3 protein: CAWNFRLVSEQYF; CDR3 DNA: TGTGCCTGGAATTTCAGATTAGTCAGCGAGCAGTACTTC
D gene: NA; V gene: TRBV4-2; J gene: TRBJ2-5; clone size: NA; CDR3 protein: CASSQDYGAETQYF; CDR3 DNA: TGTGCCAGCAGCCAAGATTACGGGGCGGAGACCCAGTACTTC
D gene: NA; V gene: TRBV12-3/TRBV12-4; J gene: TRBJ1-2; clone size: NA; CDR3 protein: CASSFGTNYGYTF; CDR3 DNA: TGTGCCAGCAGTTTTGGGACTAACTATGGCTACACCTTC
D gene: NA; V gene: TRBV29-1; J gene: TRBJ1-3; clone size: NA; CDR3 protein: CSGKVSGNTIYF; CDR3 DNA: TGCAGCGGGAAGGTCTCCGGAAACACCATATATTTT
D gene: TRBD1; V gene: TRBV6-2/TRBV6-3; J gene: TRBJ1-2; clone size: few; CDR3 protein: CASSYSDRGTNYGYTF; CDR3 DNA: TGTGCCAGCAGTTACTCGGACAGGGGAACTAACTATGGCTACACCTTC
D gene: NA; V gene: TRBV11-2; J gene: TRBJ1-4; clone size: NA; CDR3 protein: CASSLGGGEKLFF; CDR3 DNA: TGTGCCAGCAGCTTAGGGGGTGGAGAAAAACTGTTTTTT
D gene: TRBD1; V gene: TRBV7-9; J gene: TRBJ1-5; clone size: NA; CDR3 protein: CASTIGQGDQPQHF; CDR3 DNA: TGTGCCAGCACCATTGGCCAGGGGGACCAGCCCCAGCATTTT
D gene: TRBD1; V gene: TRBV6-5; J gene: TRBJ1-1; clone size: NA; CDR3 protein: CASSFGQGAGGAFF; CDR3 DNA: TGTGCCAGCAGTTTCGGTCAGGGGGCCGGAGGCGCTTTCTTT
D gene: NA; V gene: TRBV27; J gene: TRBJ2-1; clone size: once; CDR3 protein: CASSFRGRLYNEQFF; CDR3 DNA: TGTGCCAGCAGTTTCAGGGGACGTCTCTACAATGAGCAGTTCTTC
D gene: NA; V gene: TRBV30; J gene: TRBJ2-1; clone size: NA; CDR3 protein: CAWADREQFF; CDR3 DNA: TGTGCCTGGGCTGACCGTGAGCAGTTCTTC
D gene: TRBD1; V gene: TRBV5-1; J gene: TRBJ1-1; clone size: NA; CDR3 protein: CASSRTGGTEAFF; CDR3 DNA: TGCGCCAGCAGCCGCACAGGGGGCACTGAAGCTTTCTTT
D gene: TRBD1; V gene: TRBV7-6; J gene: TRBJ2-3; clone size: NA; CDR3 protein: CASSLAPGTGLGGRGTDTQYF; CDR3 DNA: TGTGCCAGCAGCTTAGCCCCCGGGACAGGGCTTGGAGGGCGTGGCACAGATACGCAGTATTTT
D gene: NA; V gene: TRBV6-2/TRBV6-3; J gene: TRBJ2-1; clone size: NA; CDR3 protein: CASSYSIGGPSNEQFF; CDR3 DNA: TGTGCCAGCAGTTACTCGATCGGGGGACCGAGCAATGAGCAGTTCTTC
D gene: TRBD1; V gene: TRBV28; J gene: TRBJ2-4; clone size: NA; CDR3 protein: CASSPGNDRGSKNIQYF; CDR3 DNA: TGTGCCAGCAGTCCTGGGAACGACAGGGGTTCCAAAAACATTCAGTACTTC
D gene: NA; V gene: TRBV12-5; J gene: TRBJ1-1; clone size: NA; CDR3 protein: CASGPRLENTEAFF; CDR3 DNA: TGTGCTAGTGGTCCGCGACTTGAGAACACTGAAGCTTTCTTT
D gene: NA; V gene: TRBV12-3/TRBV12-4; J gene: TRBJ1-1; clone size: NA; CDR3 protein: CASSRDIFEAFF; CDR3 DNA: TGTGCCAGCAGCCGGGACATCTTTGAAGCTTTCTTT
D gene: TRBD1; V gene: TRBV14; J gene: TRBJ1-4; clone size: few; CDR3 protein: CASSQGWQGANEKLFF; CDR3 DNA: TGTGCCAGCAGCCAAGGGTGGCAGGGGGCTAATGAAAAACTGTTTTTT
D gene: NA; V gene: TRBV29-1; J gene: TRBJ1-5; clone size: NA; CDR3 protein: CSASSGSNQPQHF; CDR3 DNA: TGCAGCGCCTCATCGGGGAGCAATCAGCCCCAGCATTTT
D gene: NA; V gene: TRBV5-6; J gene: TRBJ1-5; clone size: NA; CDR3 protein: CASSFRLGNQPQHF; CDR3 DNA: TGTGCCAGCAGCTTCAGACTGGGCAATCAGCCCCAGCATTTT
D gene: NA; V gene: TRBV7-8; J gene: TRBJ1-2; clone size: once; CDR3 protein: CASSPTFGLINYGYTF; CDR3 DNA: TGTGCCAGCAGCCCAACATTCGGACTGATTAACTATGGCTACACCTTC
D gene: NA; V gene: TRBV2; J gene: TRBJ2-2; clone size: NA; CDR3 protein: CASTLESGVTGELFF; CDR3 DNA: TGTGCCAGCACCCTCGAATCGGGGGTCACCGGGGAGCTGTTTTTT
D gene: NA; V gene: TRBV6-5; J gene: TRBJ2-1; clone size: once; CDR3 protein: CASSRSGEQFF; CDR3 DNA: TGTGCCAGCAGCCGCTCGGGGGAGCAGTTCTTC
D gene: NA; V gene: TRBV19; J gene: TRBJ1-6; clone size: NA; CDR3 protein: CASRSRDLSRSYNSPLHF; CDR3 DNA: TGTGCCAGTAGGAGTCGGGACCTCTCGAGGTCCTATAATTCACCCCTCCACTTT
D gene: NA; V gene: TRBV5-6; J gene: TRBJ2-3; clone size: NA; CDR3 protein: CASSLTPISTDTQYF; CDR3 DNA: TGTGCCAGCAGCTTGACCCCCATTAGCACAGATACGCAGTATTTT
D gene: TRBD2; V gene: TRBV9; J gene: TRBJ2-1; clone size: NA; CDR3 protein: CASSVGLAGVQSSYNEQFF; CDR3 DNA: TGTGCCAGCAGCGTAGGCCTGGCGGGGGTCCAGAGCTCCTACAATGAGCAGTTCTTC
D gene: NA; V gene: TRBV7-9; J gene: TRBJ1-1; clone size: NA; CDR3 protein: CASSLLAEAFF; CDR3 DNA: TGTGCCAGCAGCTTATTAGCTGAAGCTTTCTTT
D gene: NA; V gene: TRBV12-3/TRBV12-4; J gene: TRBJ2-7; clone size: NA; CDR3 protein: CASSLDFYEQYF; CDR3 DNA: TGTGCCAGCAGTCTGGACTTCTACGAGCAGTACTTC
D gene: TRBD1; V gene: TRBV19; J gene: TRBJ2-6; clone size: NA; CDR3 protein: CASSPGQGFSGANVLTF; CDR3 DNA: TGTGCCAGTAGTCCGGGACAGGGGTTCTCTGGGGCCAACGTCCTGACTTTC
D gene: TRBD2; V gene: TRBV18; J gene: TRBJ2-3; clone size: NA; CDR3 protein: CASSPSGTSGVSDTQYF; CDR3 DNA: TGTGCCAGCTCACCAAGTGGGACTAGCGGGGTGTCAGATACGCAGTATTTT
D gene: NA; V gene: TRBV6-5; J gene: TRBJ1-2; clone size: NA; CDR3 protein: CASTPGTEYGYTF; CDR3 DNA: TGTGCCAGCACCCCGGGGACGGAGTATGGCTACACCTTC
D gene: NA; V gene: TRBV6-5; J gene: TRBJ1-6; clone size: NA; CDR3 protein: CASSRENNSPLHF; CDR3 DNA: TGTGCCAGCAGTCGGGAGAATAATTCACCCCTCCACTTT
D gene: TRBD1; V gene: TRBV6-6; J gene: TRBJ2-6; clone size: NA; CDR3 protein: CASSVQGAGANVLTF; CDR3 DNA: TGTGCCAGCAGTGTACAGGGGGCTGGGGCCAACGTCCTGACTTTC
D gene: NA; V gene: TRBV7-9; J gene: TRBJ1-2; clone size: NA; CDR3 protein: CASSSGQFANYGYTF; CDR3 DNA: TGTGCCAGCAGCAGCGGACAGTTCGCTAACTATGGCTACACCTTC
D gene: TRBD1; V gene: TRBV5-1; J gene: TRBJ1-5; clone size: NA; CDR3 protein: CASRLGQGDQPQHF; CDR3 DNA: TGCGCCAGCAGGCTTGGACAGGGTGATCAGCCCCAGCATTTT
D gene: NA; V gene: TRBV12-3/TRBV12-4; J gene: TRBJ1-4; clone size: NA; CDR3 protein: CASGSRAEKLFF; CDR3 DNA: TGTGCCAGCGGCTCGAGAGCGGAAAAACTGTTTTTT
D gene: NA; V gene: TRBV7-2; J gene: TRBJ2-7; clone size: NA; CDR3 protein: CASSLGTTYEQYF; CDR3 DNA: TGTGCCAGCAGCTTAGGGACTACCTACGAGCAGTACTTC
D gene: NA; V gene: TRBV10-2; J gene: TRBJ1-1; clone size: NA; CDR3 protein: CASSDRGGTEAFF; CDR3 DNA: TGCGCCAGCAGTGACCGGGGAGGCACTGAAGCTTTCTTT
D gene: NA; V gene: TRBV5-4; J gene: TRBJ1-4; clone size: NA; CDR3 protein: CASTQGPSPGKLFF; CDR3 DNA: TGTGCCAGCACCCAGGGTCCATCGCCGGGAAAACTGTTTTTT
D gene: NA; V gene: TRBV7-9; J gene: TRBJ1-2; clone size: few; CDR3 protein: CASSLVASVESYTF; CDR3 DNA: TGTGCCAGCAGCTTAGTCGCCAGCGTGGAGAGCTACACCTTC
D gene: TRBD2; V gene: TRBV3-1/TRBV3-2; J gene: TRBJ2-1; clone size: once; CDR3 protein: CASSLPGLAARNEQFF; CDR3 DNA: TGTGCCAGCAGTTTACCGGGACTAGCGGCCAGAAATGAGCAGTTCTTC
D gene: NA; V gene: TRBV10-3; J gene: TRBJ1-6; clone size: NA; CDR3 protein: CAITPHASGSPLHF; CDR3 DNA: TGTGCCATCACCCCCCATGCTAGCGGTTCACCCCTCCACTTT
D gene: NA; V gene: TRBV3-1/TRBV3-2; J gene: TRBJ1-4; clone size: NA; CDR3 protein: CAGPRPGAEKLFF; CDR3 DNA: TGTGCCGGACCACGGCCCGGGGCGGAAAAACTGTTTTTT
D gene: TRBD1; V gene: TRBV24-1; J gene: TRBJ1-2; clone size: NA; CDR3 protein: CATSDPGTGGGGYTF; CDR3 DNA: TGTGCCACCAGTGACCCTGGGACAGGAGGCGGAGGCTACACCTTC
D gene: NA; V gene: TRBV29-1; J gene: TRBJ1-2; clone size: NA; CDR3 protein: CSSWYSGRRDGYTF; CDR3 DNA: TGCAGCTCCTGGTACTCCGGGAGGAGGGATGGCTACACCTTC
D gene: NA; V gene: TRBV6-2/TRBV6-3; J gene: TRBJ1-5; clone size: NA; CDR3 protein: CASSYSEGQPQHF; CDR3 DNA: TGTGCCAGCAGTTACTCAGAGGGTCAGCCCCAGCATTTT
D gene: NA; V gene: TRBV18; J gene: TRBJ2-5; clone size: NA; CDR3 protein: CASSPGDETQYF; CDR3 DNA: TGTGCCAGCTCACCAGGGGACGAGACCCAGTACTTC
D gene: NA; V gene: TRBV4-3; J gene: TRBJ1-1; clone size: NA; CDR3 protein: CASSQLDRNTEAFF; CDR3 DNA: TGCGCCAGCAGCCAACTGGACAGGAACACTGAAGCTTTCTTT
D gene: NA; V gene: TRBV7-6; J gene: TRBJ1-1; clone size: NA; CDR3 protein: CASSLKAGTEAFF; CDR3 DNA: TGTGCCAGCAGTCTCAAAGCCGGCACTGAAGCTTTCTTT
D gene: NA; V gene: TRBV12-3/TRBV12-4; J gene: TRBJ1-6; clone size: NA; CDR3 protein: CASSLYGGPLHF; CDR3 DNA: TGTGCCAGCAGTTTATATGGGGGACCCCTCCACTTT
D gene: TRBD1; V gene: TRBV19; J gene: TRBJ2-7; clone size: NA; CDR3 protein: CASSSGTGLPYEQYF; CDR3 DNA: TGTGCCAGTAGCAGCGGGACAGGGCTTCCCTACGAGCAGTACTTC
D gene: NA; V gene: TRBV7-2; J gene: TRBJ1-1; clone size: once; CDR3 protein: CASSPDSMRNTEAFF; CDR3 DNA: TGTGCCAGCAGCCCGGACAGTATGCGGAACACTGAAGCTTTCTTT
D gene: TRBD2; V gene: TRBV28; J gene: TRBJ2-1; clone size: NA; CDR3 protein: CASSLWSGGAHEQFF; CDR3 DNA: TGTGCCAGCAGTTTATGGAGCGGGGGGGCCCATGAGCAGTTCTTC
D gene: NA; V gene: TRBV25-1; J gene: TRBJ1-2; clone size: NA; CDR3 protein: CASSSQEFTWNYGYTF; CDR3 DNA: TGTGCCAGCAGCTCACAGGAGTTTACGTGGAACTATGGCTACACCTTC